This entry lists 18 T cell receptor beta chains sequenced from one sample in a study of beta chain features in type 1 diabetes. Every isolated RNA sample was fully reverse transcribed, so sequencing captured expressed TCRB transcripts. Produced via immunoSEQ multiplex PCR; TCRdb's table is partial and in-frame only. In the table there are approximately 40,000 clones, roughly 50% of which are singletons. The source material was stem cell memory CD4+ T cells from blood. These receptors were collected from a woman aged 25 to 45 in good health.

The chain joins TRBV29-1 to TRBJ1-5; D is uncertain. CDR1 SQVTM and CDR2 ANQGSEA come from the germline V gene. This CDR3 comprises 13 residues. Deletions cut 4 bases from V and 3 bases from J, with 10 bases between. CDR3 coding DNA: TGCAGCGTTGCCATGGGAGTCAATCAGCCCCAGCATTTT. Translated: CSVAMGVNQPQHF.

The gene calls are TRBV29-1 and TRBJ2-1, with D tentatively TRBD2 (5 bases). V lost 5 bases and J lost 9, with 14 bases in between. The CDR3 length is 12 residues. Germline V gene sequence: CDR1 SQVTM, CDR2 ANQGSEA. The chain's CDR3 is CSVPGIAVEQFF. CDR3 DNA sequence: TGCAGCGTTCCCGGGATCGCTGTTGAGCAGTTCTTC.

This chain links TRBV28 with TRBJ2-3; D is ambiguous. CDR3 length: 12 residues. Trimming took off 6 bases at V and 1 base at J, with 5 bases between the two ends. Germline lookup yields CDR1 MDHEN and CDR2 SYDVKM. The DNA for the CDR3 is TGTGCCAGCAGCTCTCGCACAGATACGCAGTATTTT. This translates into CASSSRTDTQYF.

V gene TRBV6-4 combines with J gene TRBJ2-1; the match to TRBD2 covers 12 bases. The junction had 6 bases not matched to a gene; V was cut back by 3 bases and J by 12 bases. CDR1 and CDR2 from the germline V gene are MRHNA and SNTAGT. This CDR3 comprises 14 residues. The CDR3 is CASSDLAGGDGQFF. CDR3 DNA sequence: TGTGCCAGCAGTGATCTAGCGGGAGGGGACGGGCAGTTCTTC.

V and J are TRBV10-3 and TRBJ2-3; no clear D. CDR3 length equals 16 residues. V was shortened by 1 base and J by 0 bases, with 11 bases between the two germline ends. Looked up from germline, CDR1 is ENHRY and CDR2 is SYGVKD. CDR3 amino acids: CAISELQLTSTDTQYF. The CDR3 region has the DNA TGTGCCATCAGTGAGTTACAGCTTACTAGCACAGATACGCAGTATTTT.

A single count supports this clone. The V and J genes are TRBV5-4 and TRBJ2-5; 12 nucleotides line up with TRBD2. CDR1 and CDR2 from the germline V gene are SGHNT and YYREEE (reference sequence). V was pared by 1 base and J by 1 base, with 11 bases of the junction left unmatched. This CDR3 has 19 residues. CDR3 region: CASSLPEGLAGGAQETQYF. Written as DNA, the CDR3 is TGTGCCAGCAGCTTGCCTGAGGGACTAGCGGGCGGGGCCCAAGAGACCCAGTACTTC.

This clone was recorded a few times. The chain couples TRBV4-3 to TRBJ2-2; 8 bases match TRBD1. The CDR3 is made up of 18 amino acids. J gave up 5 bases and V 0 bases, and 11 bases lay outside the gene matches. Germline V CDR1 and CDR2: LGHNA, YSLEER. The CDR3 sequence: CASSQDRLNRGRTGELFF. CDR3 sequence (DNA): TGCGCCAGCAGCCAAGATCGGTTGAACAGGGGGAGGACCGGGGAGCTGTTTTTT.

This clone has more than one count but fewer than ten. The V gene is TRBV29-1, the J gene TRBJ2-7; 11 bases fit TRBD2. Per the germline V gene, CDR1 is SQVTM and CDR2 is ANQGSEA. The CDR3 covers 14 residues. V shed 6 bases and J 1 base; nucleotides not matched to a gene: 5. Here the CDR3 DNA reads TGCAGCGTGGGCCTAGCGGGAGGTTCCTACGAGCAGTACTTC. The encoded protein is CSVGLAGGSYEQYF.

The rearrangement joins TRBV4-2 to TRBJ2-5, with 7 bases matching TRBD2. Trimming removed 0 bases from V and 5 bases from J; junction bases left unmatched: 3. CDR1 LGHNA and CDR2 YNFKEQ come from the germline V gene. CDR3 length equals 14 residues. The CDR3 sequence: CASSQDWGGETQYF. The CDR3 nucleotides are TGTGCCAGCAGCCAAGATTGGGGGGGGGAGACCCAGTACTTC.

This clone was counted a single time. The chain is built from TRBV2 and TRBJ2-5; the match to TRBD1 covers 8 bases. Near its end, the DNA agrees better with TRBJ2-7, so the J call may be wrong. Germline CDR1 is SNHLY and CDR2 is FYNNEI. The length of the CDR3 is 13 residues. The chain's CDR3 is CASSGQGAYEQYF. The CDR3 DNA reads as TGTGCCAGCAGTGGGCAGGGGGCTTACGAGCAGTACTTC.

The genes are TRBV2 and TRBJ2-7; D uncertain. There are 14 residues in the CDR3. V lost 4 bases, J lost 0 bases, and 10 bases lay in between. Germline-derived CDR1 and CDR2 are SNHLY and FYNNEI. The CDR3 nucleotides read TGTGCCAGCAGTGTTGGCCTGTTCTCCTACGAGCAGTACTTC. It encodes CASSVGLFSYEQYF.

This clone was seen a single time. The chain recombines TRBV7-2 with TRBJ1-2, with TRBD1 matching over 7 bases. In germline, CDR1 is SGHTA, CDR2 FQGNSA. Trimming at V came to 8 bases and at J to 4 bases, leaving 7 bases not matched to a gene. CDR3 length: 13 residues. The CDR3 DNA sequence: TGTGCCAGCGAAAAAGGGGGCGGCTATGGCTACACCTTC. Protein product: CASEKGGGYGYTF.

The chain employs TRBV18 and TRBJ2-5; possible D gene TRBD2, 7 bases. V was clipped by 0 bases and J by 7 bases, with 15 bases between them. Germline CDR1 reads KGHSH; CDR2 reads LQKENI. The CDR3 consists of 15 residues. The CDR3 DNA sequence: TGTGCCAGCTCACCACCGGGACATTGGGAGGGGACCCAGTACTTC. Protein product: CASSPPGHWEGTQYF.

The chain employs TRBV4-3 and TRBJ2-1, with D possibly matching TRBD1 (6 bases). Germline V gene data show CDR1 as LGHNA and CDR2 as YSLEER. Trimming removed 0 bases from V and 8 bases from J, with 14 bases in between. The CDR3 consists of 15 residues. CDR3 sequence: CASSQDGRGWDEQFF. The CDR3 nucleotides read TGCGCCAGCAGCCAAGATGGCAGGGGATGGGATGAGCAGTTCTTC.

This chain uses TRBV10-3 with TRBJ2-1, with 11 nucleotides matching TRBD2. With V trimmed by 4 bases and J by 0 bases, 2 bases remained unmatched. The CDR3 is made up of 16 amino acids. Germline loops: CDR1 ENHRY, CDR2 SYGVKD. The CDR3 reads CAISGLAGRSYNEQFF. The DNA for the CDR3 is TGTGCCATCAGTGGACTAGCGGGACGCTCCTACAATGAGCAGTTCTTC.

The V gene is TRBV7-9, the J gene TRBJ2-2, with D perhaps TRBD1 (5 bases). The CDR3 totals 13 residues. V dropped 3 bases and J dropped 5 bases, with 7 bases sitting between them. Germline CDR1 and CDR2: SEHNR and FQNEAQ (reference sequence). CDR3 in DNA: TGTGCCAGCAGCTTTCAGGGTACCGGGGAGCTGTTTTTT. Protein sequence: CASSFQGTGELFF.

The CDR3 region is CAISERASGRGEQYF. CDR3 DNA: TGTGCCATCAGTGAGCGGGCTAGCGGGAGGGGCGAGCAGTACTTC. The chain uses TRBV10-3 and TRBJ2-7; 12 bases align to TRBD2. This CDR3 contains 15 residues. Germline trimming cut 2 bases from V and 6 bases from J; bases unmatched to any gene: 5. In germline, CDR1 is ENHRY, CDR2 SYGVKD.

This clone was found once. The chain has TRBV4-2 and TRBJ2-2, with TRBD2 matching 16 bases. Germline loops: CDR1 LGHNA, CDR2 YNFKEQ. V lost 3 bases and J lost 5; bases outside the gene matches: 12. The CDR3 is 20 residues long. DNA of the CDR3: TGTGCCAGCAGCCATAAGTCCGGGACTAGCGGGAGGGGGCCGACCGGGGAGCTGTTTTTT. This codes for CASSHKSGTSGRGPTGELFF.